Following are 25 T cell receptor beta chains from one sample sequenced in a study of T cells in women clearing cervical HPV infection. Produced via immunoSEQ multiplex PCR; TCRdb's table is partial and in-frame only. The sample is made up of tens of thousands of clones, and the top ten hold roughly a third of it. The sequencing input was blood buffy coat. These receptor sequences come from a woman between 18 and 70 years old with a cervical HPV16 infection that either progressed to CIN3+ or cleared (not recorded which).

About this clone itself: Read coverage stops 3 residues before the CDR3 terminus; the germline J gene supplies the remainder. J is TRBJ1-2 and V is TRBV13, with 7 bases aligning to TRBD1. In germline, CDR1 is PRHDT, CDR2 FYEKMQ (reference sequence). V dropped 3 bases and J dropped 2; count of bases not matched to a gene: 3. The CDR3 extends over 14 amino acids. The CDR3 sequence is CASSFRDRNYGYTF. The CDR3 DNA, read in part, is TGTGCCAGCAGCTTCAGGGACAGAAACTATGGC. The full variable domain, rest sourced from reference TRBV13 and TRBJ1-2, is AAGVIQSPRHLIKEKRETATLKCYPIPRHDTVYWYQQGPGQDPQFLISFYEKMQSDKGSIPDRFSAQQFSDYHSELNMSSLELGDSALYFCASSFRDRNYGYTFGSGTRLTVV.

About this clone: The read halts 3 residues ahead of the CDR3 end, with the missing end drawn from the germline J gene. The chain recombines TRBV7-3 with TRBJ1-2, with TRBD1 matching 7 bases. CDR1 and CDR2 (germline): SGHTA, FQGTGA. CDR3 length: 14 amino acids. Trimming cost V 5 bases and J 3 bases; bases outside gene matches: 6. CDR3 region: CASSLEGADYGYTF. CDR3 bases read: TGTGCCAGCAGCCTTGAGGGGGCGGACTATGGC.

With respect to this clone: The observed sequence ends 3 residues before the CDR3 terminus, with the missing tail filled in from the germline J gene. The chain carries TRBV11-2 and TRBJ2-7, with TRBD1 matching 8 bases. The J segment lost 3 bases and the V segment lost 3 bases, leaving 7 bases of the junction unmatched. CDR3 size: 15 residues. CDR1 and CDR2 (germline): SGHAT, FQNNGV. CDR3 DNA (partial): TGTGCCAGCAGCTTGTCCCCGGGACAGGACTACGAG. Translated: CASSLSPGQDYE. The whole CDR3 sequence is CASSLSPGQDYEQYF.

Concerning this clone itself: From the germline J gene comes the end of the CDR3, since the read stops 3 residues before it. The chain has TRBV18 and TRBJ2-3; 9 nucleotides match TRBD2. The CDR3 extends over 16 amino acids. Germline V gene sequence: CDR1 KGHSH, CDR2 LQKENI. J gave up 6 bases and V 2 bases, and 9 bases lay outside the gene matches. CDR3 DNA, as far as it was read: TGTGCCAGCTCACCAATGGCGGGGGGGCCGAGTGATACG. Residues: CASSPMAGGPSDT. The complete CDR3 reads CASSPMAGGPSDTQYF.

With regard to this clone: The read gets to within 3 residues of the CDR3 end, and the germline J gene fills in the rest. The chain links TRBV20-1 to TRBJ2-7, with TRBD1 matching 8 bases. CDR1 is DFQATT and CDR2 is SNEGSKA in the germline V gene (reference sequence). This CDR3 has 13 residues. The junction had 3 bases not matched to a gene; V was cut back by 3 bases and J by 2 bases. The DNA read from the CDR3 is TGCAGTGCTAGGGACAGGGCAGCCTACGAG. Protein sequence: CSARDRAAYE. The full CDR3 sequence reads CSARDRAAYEQYF.

As concerns this clone: The sequenced fragment ends 3 residues before the CDR3 boundary, so the rest is inferred from the germline J gene. The chain couples TRBV15 to TRBJ2-3, with D possibly being TRBD2 (6 bases). The CDR3 runs 13 residues. CDR1 is LNHNV and CDR2 is YYDKDF in the germline V gene (reference sequence). The V end was cut by 5 bases, the J end by 6 bases, with 12 bases between. CDR3 in amino acids: CATSSYGGDTQYF. Incomplete CDR3 DNA: TGTGCCACCAGCTCGTATGGAGGGGATACG.

With regard to this clone: Sequencing ends 3 residues short of the CDR3 end; the germline J gene provides the rest. This sequence joins TRBV7-3 and TRBJ2-1; 11 nucleotides line up with TRBD2. Germline V gives CDR1 SGHTA, CDR2 FQGTGA. V shed 4 bases and J 9 bases; nucleotides not matched to a gene: 5. The length of the CDR3 is 14 residues. The CDR3 DNA, read in part, is TGTGCCAGCAGCTCCTTAGCGGGAGGGCTTGAG. This encodes CASSSLAGGLE. The whole CDR3 is CASSSLAGGLEQFF.

Notes on this clone: Read sequence stops 3 residues before the CDR3 end, and the germline J gene provides the missing end. The V call is TRBV2, the J call TRBJ2-1, with 11 bases matching TRBD2. The V gene end was trimmed by 4 bases and the J gene end by 5 bases; junction bases not matched to a gene: 13. This CDR3 region has 18 residues. CDR1 and CDR2 from the germline V gene are SNHLY and FYNNEI. The sequenced part of the CDR3 DNA is TGTGCCAGCAGTGCTGGAGCTAGCGGGAGGATTACCCACAATGAG. Protein sequence: CASSAGASGRITHNE. The CDR3 as a whole reads CASSAGASGRITHNEQFF.

Regarding this clone: The sequenced fragment ends 3 residues before the CDR3 boundary, so the rest is inferred from the germline J gene. The chain has TRBV7-3 and TRBJ2-7, with unresolved D. The germline V gene encodes CDR1 SGHTA and CDR2 FQGTGA. The CDR3 length is 14 residues. V lost 5 bases and J lost 3, with 14 bases in between. CDR3 DNA (partial): TGTGCCAGCAGCGCACTGCGAGCCCACTACGAG. Protein: CASSALRAHYE. The whole CDR3 sequence reads CASSALRAHYEQYF.

In the case of this clone: The read stops 3 residues short of the end of the CDR3; the missing end is completed from the germline J gene. The chain combines TRBV19 with TRBJ1-2, with TRBD1 identical over 7 bases. This CDR3 contains 15 residues. Germline CDR1 is LNHDA and CDR2 is SQIVND (reference sequence). The DNA read from the CDR3 is TGTGCCAGTAGTATAGAAGAGGGGGCCGAAAAAGGC. This translates into CASSIEEGAEKG. The full CDR3 protein is CASSIEEGAEKGYTF.

On this clone itself: The read comes to an end 3 residues before the CDR3 does, leaving the germline J gene to fill in the end. The chain combines TRBV7-2 with TRBJ2-5; possibly TRBD1 for D (6 bases). Trimming pared 6 bases from V and 6 bases from J, leaving 14 bases between. This CDR3 is built from 13 residues. Germline V gene lookup returns CDR1 SGHTA and CDR2 FQGNSA. The CDR3 loop is CASSQQGGKTQYF. Incomplete CDR3 DNA: TGTGCCAGCAGTCAACAGGGCGGAAAGACC.

Note on this clone: The read gets to within 3 residues of the CDR3 end, and the germline J gene fills in the rest. The chain employs TRBV19 and TRBJ1-1; no clear D gene. Germline CDR1 and CDR2: LNHDA and SQIVND (reference sequence). This CDR3 spans 15 amino acids. Trimming shortened V by 5 bases and J by 0 bases, and 13 bases separated the two germline ends. CDR3 bases read: TGTGCCAGTAGTCCCCACCCTCGGGTGAACACTGAA. Translation gives CASSPHPRVNTE. In full, the CDR3 is CASSPHPRVNTEAFF.

On this clone: The CDR3 end lies 3 residues beyond the end of the read and is filled in from the germline J gene. The V call is TRBV6-1, the J call TRBJ1-6; weak D call: TRBD1 (6 bases). Trimming removed 2 bases at V and 7 bases at J, with 21 bases between. The length of the CDR3 is 18 residues. Germline CDR1 and CDR2: MNHNS and SASEGT. Incomplete CDR3 DNA: TGTGCCAGCAGTGAACTTGGTTCAGGGGCCCTTAAGAATTCACCC. Encoded protein: CASSELGSGALKNSP. The complete CDR3 reads CASSELGSGALKNSPLHF.

Remarks on this clone: The CDR3 end is not reached by the read, which stops 3 residues before it; the germline J gene fills it in. The chain combines TRBV6-2 or TRBV6-3 with TRBJ2-1; D is perhaps TRBD2 (6 bases). Trimming took off 10 bases at V and 7 bases at J, with 20 bases between the two ends. The CDR3 has 14 residues. From germline, CDR1 is MNHEY and CDR2 SVGEGT. The CDR3 reads CATYPTFSGNEQFF. CDR3 bases read: TGTGCCACCTATCCCACTTTTAGCGGAAATGAG.

A word on this clone: The sequence runs out 3 residues before the end of the CDR3; the remainder is reconstructed from the germline J gene. The rearrangement links TRBV5-4 to TRBJ1-6; 7 positions match TRBD1. Losses at the gene ends were 6 bases for V and 5 bases for J; bases not matched to a gene: 5. CDR1 SGHNT and CDR2 YYREEE come from the germline V gene (reference sequence). This CDR3 is 14 amino acids long. CDR3 DNA (partial): TGTGCCAGCACAACTGACAGGGATAATTCACCC. Amino acid sequence: CASTTDRDNSP. The whole CDR3 sequence is CASTTDRDNSPLHF.

With respect to this clone: The CDR3 extends 3 residues past the end of the read, so its final part is completed from the germline J gene. The chain is built from TRBV2 and TRBJ2-3; D uncertain. This CDR3 contains 12 residues. The germline gives CDR1 SNHLY, CDR2 FYNNEI. V lost 7 bases and J 6 bases, leaving 11 bases between the germline ends. The CDR3 here is CASTPTWDTQYF. CDR3 DNA (partial): TGTGCCAGCACCCCCACTTGGGATACG.

To note about this clone: The read comes to an end 3 residues before the CDR3 does, leaving the germline J gene to fill in the end. The rearrangement links TRBV7-2 to TRBJ1-5; D remains unclear. CDR1 SGHTA and CDR2 FQGNSA come from the germline V gene. V was shortened by 2 bases and J by 7 bases, with 9 bases between the two germline ends. CDR3 length: 13 residues. The CDR3 sequence is CASSLLHFQPQHF. The sequenced CDR3 bases are TGTGCCAGCAGCTTACTGCACTTCCAGCCC.

Worth noting for this clone: The read terminates 3 residues before the CDR3 end, so the remaining end is supplied by the germline J gene. This chain links TRBV5-6 with TRBJ1-2, with 8 positions matching TRBD1. The germline V gene has CDR1 SGHDT and CDR2 YYEEEE. The CDR3 extends over 14 amino acids. V shed 3 bases and J 2 bases; nucleotides not matched to a gene: 3. CDR3 loop: CASSSPGGNYGYTF. The DNA read from the CDR3 is TGTGCCAGCAGCTCTCCAGGGGGCAACTATGGC.

Regarding this clone: An end of the junction differs from the germline gene, which may be a read error. The observed sequence ends 3 residues before the CDR3 terminus, with the missing tail filled in from the germline J gene. The V and J genes are TRBV7-7 and TRBJ2-3; possibly TRBD2 for D (5 bases). The CDR3 extends over 13 amino acids. CDR1 and CDR2 (germline): SSHAT, FNYEAQ (reference sequence). CDR3 DNA (partial): TGTGCTAGCAGCTCCTCTAGCCAAGAGACG. Translation gives CASSSSSQET. The full-length CDR3 reads as CASSSSSQETQYF.

Concerning this clone itself: The read halts 3 residues ahead of the CDR3 end, with the missing end drawn from the germline J gene. The rearrangement links TRBV5-1 to TRBJ2-7; tentative D call: TRBD1 (6 bases). V lost 0 bases and J lost 2, with 12 bases in between. This CDR3 contains 15 residues. Germline loops: CDR1 SGHRS, CDR2 YFSETQ. The sequenced part of the CDR3 DNA is TGCGCCAGCAGCTTGGCAGGGACAAACGCCTACGAG. It encodes CASSLAGTNAYE. The whole CDR3 is CASSLAGTNAYEQYF.

Concerning this clone itself: The read stops 3 residues short of the end of the CDR3; the missing end is completed from the germline J gene. The rearrangement links TRBV5-1 to TRBJ2-2; unclear D gene. Germline lookup yields CDR1 SGHRS and CDR2 YFSETQ. This CDR3 has 13 residues. Trimming left V 4 bases short and J 7 bases short, with 11 bases between. The sequenced CDR3 bases are TGCGCCAGCAGCGCTTTTGAGGTCGGGGAG. Residues: CASSAFEVGE. The CDR3 in its entirety is CASSAFEVGELFF.

The CDR3 loop reads CASSLLEGTEAFF. CDR3 DNA, as far as it was read: TGTGCCAGCAGTTTGTTGGAGGGCACTGAA. The chain recombines TRBV27 with TRBJ1-1; D is undetermined. The CDR3 end falls 3 residues outside the read, so it is completed with the germline J gene. V was cut by 3 bases and J by 4 bases, with 9 bases left in between. Germline V gives CDR1 MNHEY, CDR2 SMNVEV (reference sequence). The CDR3 extends over 13 amino acids.

With respect to this clone: The read halts 3 residues ahead of the CDR3 end, with the missing end drawn from the germline J gene. The V call is TRBV20-1, the J call TRBJ2-7, with D perhaps matching TRBD1 (6 bases). Germline V lookup: CDR1 DFQATT, CDR2 SNEGSKA (reference sequence). The V end lost 3 bases, the J end lost 2 bases, and 11 bases lay between the germline ends. This CDR3 spans 13 amino acids. CDR3 bases read: TGCAGTGCTAGTCAGGGGCCCACCTACGAG. Protein product: CSASQGPTYE. From start to end, the CDR3 is CSASQGPTYEQYF.

Notes on this clone: Read coverage stops 3 residues before the CDR3 terminus; the germline J gene supplies the remainder. The rearrangement joins TRBV11-2 to TRBJ2-3; D remains ambiguous. Germline lookup yields CDR1 SGHAT and CDR2 FQNNGV. CDR3 length equals 14 residues. Trimming left V 5 bases short and J 2 bases short, with 11 bases between. The CDR3 reads CASSLVRSTDTQYF. The CDR3 DNA, read in part, is TGTGCCAGCAGCCTTGTTCGGTCCACAGATACG.

Remarks on this clone: The sequence runs out 3 residues before the end of the CDR3; the remainder is reconstructed from the germline J gene. The identical CDR3 is also encoded by other nucleotide sequences in the sample. This sequence joins TRBV20-1 and TRBJ2-5; D is perhaps TRBD1 (6 bases). Trimming pared 0 bases from V and 1 base from J, leaving 9 bases between. Looked up from germline, CDR1 is DFQATT and CDR2 is SNEGSKA (reference sequence). The CDR3 has 14 amino acids. The sequenced CDR3 bases are TGCAGTGCTAGAGATGGCAGGGGCCAAGAGACC. Its translation is CSARDGRGQET. The CDR3 as a whole reads CSARDGRGQETQYF.